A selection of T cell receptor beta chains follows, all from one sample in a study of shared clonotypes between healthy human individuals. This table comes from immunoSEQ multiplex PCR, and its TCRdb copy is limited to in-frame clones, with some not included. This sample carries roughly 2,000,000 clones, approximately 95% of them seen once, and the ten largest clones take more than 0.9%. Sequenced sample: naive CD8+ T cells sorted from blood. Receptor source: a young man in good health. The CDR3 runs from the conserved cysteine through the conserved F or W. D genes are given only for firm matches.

CDR3aa: CASSQDARHSSGNTIYF; d_gene: NA; v_gene: TRBV4-2
CDR3aa: CASSAALAGVFTGELFF; d_gene: TRBD2; v_gene: TRBV7-7
CDR3aa: CASSFGISYEQYF; d_gene: NA; v_gene: TRBV6-5
CDR3aa: CASSQDNDIQYF; d_gene: NA; v_gene: TRBV14
CDR3aa: CASSIAGSNYGYTF; d_gene: NA; v_gene: TRBV27
CDR3aa: CASSRVMAGQETQYF; d_gene: NA; v_gene: TRBV7-8
CDR3aa: CASRGGETQYF; d_gene: TRBD2; v_gene: TRBV27
CDR3aa: CASSLTGDLIGGYTF; d_gene: TRBD1; v_gene: TRBV19
CDR3aa: CASLGLAEHNTGELFF; d_gene: TRBD2; v_gene: TRBV11-2
CDR3aa: CAIRTSGHNEQFF; d_gene: TRBD2; v_gene: TRBV7-9
CDR3aa: CASNLPEGNYGYTF; d_gene: NA; v_gene: TRBV2
CDR3aa: CASSDPRADEQFF; d_gene: NA; v_gene: TRBV7-9
CDR3aa: CAWSVLEETQYF; d_gene: NA; v_gene: TRBV30
CDR3aa: CASSQGPTGASEQYF; d_gene: TRBD1; v_gene: TRBV4-1